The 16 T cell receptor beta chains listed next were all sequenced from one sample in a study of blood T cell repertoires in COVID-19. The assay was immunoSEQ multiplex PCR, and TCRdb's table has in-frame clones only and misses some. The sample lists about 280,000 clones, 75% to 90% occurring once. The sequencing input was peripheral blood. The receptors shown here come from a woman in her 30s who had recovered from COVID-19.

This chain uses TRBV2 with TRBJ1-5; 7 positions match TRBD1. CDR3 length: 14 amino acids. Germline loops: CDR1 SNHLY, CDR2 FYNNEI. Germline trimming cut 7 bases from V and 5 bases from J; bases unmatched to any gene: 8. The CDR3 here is CASTEGTGDQPQHF. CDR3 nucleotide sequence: TGTGCCAGCACTGAGGGAACAGGGGATCAGCCCCAGCATTTT.

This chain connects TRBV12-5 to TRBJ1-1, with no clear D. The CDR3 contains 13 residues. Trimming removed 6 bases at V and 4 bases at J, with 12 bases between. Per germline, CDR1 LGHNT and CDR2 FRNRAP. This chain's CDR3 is CASGSEPGTEAFF. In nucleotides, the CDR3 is TGTGCTAGTGGCTCGGAACCGGGCACTGAAGCTTTCTTT. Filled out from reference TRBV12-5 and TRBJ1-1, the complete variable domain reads DARVTQTPRHKVTEMGQEVTMRCQPILGHNTVFWYRQTMMQGLELLAYFRNRAPLDDSGMPKDRFSAEMPDATLATLKIQPSEPRDSAVYFCASGSEPGTEAFFGQGTRLTVV.

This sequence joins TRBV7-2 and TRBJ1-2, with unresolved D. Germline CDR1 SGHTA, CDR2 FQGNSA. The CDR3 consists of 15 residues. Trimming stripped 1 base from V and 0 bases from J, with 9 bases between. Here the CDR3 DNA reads TGTGCCAGCAGCTTAGAGCCTCTTCCTAACTATGGCTACACCTTC. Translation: CASSLEPLPNYGYTF.

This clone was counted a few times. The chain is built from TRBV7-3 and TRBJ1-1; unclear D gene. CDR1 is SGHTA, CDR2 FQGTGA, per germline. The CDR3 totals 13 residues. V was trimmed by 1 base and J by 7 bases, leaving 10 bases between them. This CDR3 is CASSLRAVGEAFF. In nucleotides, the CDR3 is TGTGCCAGCAGCTTAAGGGCTGTGGGTGAAGCTTTCTTT.

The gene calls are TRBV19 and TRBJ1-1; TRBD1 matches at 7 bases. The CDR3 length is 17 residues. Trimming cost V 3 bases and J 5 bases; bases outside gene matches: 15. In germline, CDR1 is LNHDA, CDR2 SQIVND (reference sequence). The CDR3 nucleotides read TGTGCCAGTAGTATGCTTACAGGGGCGGGGGGCGGAACTGAAGCTTTCTTT. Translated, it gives CASSMLTGAGGGTEAFF. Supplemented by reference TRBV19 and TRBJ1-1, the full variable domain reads DGGITQSPKYLFRKEGQNVTLSCEQNLNHDAMYWYRQDPGQGLRLIYYSQIVNDFQKGDIAEGYSVSREKKESFPLTVTSAQKNPTAFYLCASSMLTGAGGGTEAFFGQGTRLTVV.

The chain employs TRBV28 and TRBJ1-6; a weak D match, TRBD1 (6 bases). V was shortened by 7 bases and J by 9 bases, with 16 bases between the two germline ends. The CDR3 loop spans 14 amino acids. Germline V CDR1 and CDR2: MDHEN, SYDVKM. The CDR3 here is CASTRQDWASPLHF. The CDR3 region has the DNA TGTGCCAGCACCCGACAGGATTGGGCTTCACCCCTCCACTTT. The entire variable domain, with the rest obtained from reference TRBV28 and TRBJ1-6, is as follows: DVKVTQSSRYLVKRTGEKVFLECVQDMDHENMFWYRQDPGLGLRLIYFSYDVKMKEKGDIPEGYSVSREKKERFSLILESASTNQTSMYLCASTRQDWASPLHFGNGTRLTVT.

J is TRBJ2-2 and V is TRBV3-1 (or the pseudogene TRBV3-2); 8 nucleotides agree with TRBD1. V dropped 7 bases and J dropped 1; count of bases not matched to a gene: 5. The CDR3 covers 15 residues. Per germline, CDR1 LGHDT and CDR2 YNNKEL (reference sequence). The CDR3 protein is CASTLGTGNTGELFF. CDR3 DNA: TGTGCCAGCACACTGGGGACAGGGAACACCGGGGAGCTGTTTTTT.

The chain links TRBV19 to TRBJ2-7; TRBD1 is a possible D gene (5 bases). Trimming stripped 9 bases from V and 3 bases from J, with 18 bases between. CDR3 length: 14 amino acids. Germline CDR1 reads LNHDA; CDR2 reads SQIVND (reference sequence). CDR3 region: CASASLTESYEQYF. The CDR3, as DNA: TGTGCCAGCGCCTCCCTGACAGAGAGCTACGAGCAGTACTTC.

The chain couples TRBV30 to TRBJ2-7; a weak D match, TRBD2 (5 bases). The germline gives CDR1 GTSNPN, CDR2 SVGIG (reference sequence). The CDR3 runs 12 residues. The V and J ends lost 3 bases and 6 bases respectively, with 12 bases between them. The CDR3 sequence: CAWRRVRGEQYF. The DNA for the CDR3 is TGTGCCTGGAGGAGGGTTCGGGGCGAGCAGTACTTC.

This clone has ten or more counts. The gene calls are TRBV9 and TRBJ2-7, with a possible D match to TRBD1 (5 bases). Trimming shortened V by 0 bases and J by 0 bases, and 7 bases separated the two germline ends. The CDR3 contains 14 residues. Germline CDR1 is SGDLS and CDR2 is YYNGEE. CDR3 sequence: CASSVEGASYEQYF. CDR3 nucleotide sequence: TGTGCCAGCAGCGTAGAAGGGGCCTCCTACGAGCAGTACTTC.

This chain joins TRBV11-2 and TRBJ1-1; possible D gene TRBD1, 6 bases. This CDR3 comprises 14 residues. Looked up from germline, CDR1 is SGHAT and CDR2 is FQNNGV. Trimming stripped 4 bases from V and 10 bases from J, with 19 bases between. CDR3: CASSSIRERGRAFF. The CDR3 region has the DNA TGTGCCAGCAGCTCAATAAGGGAGCGGGGGCGAGCTTTCTTT. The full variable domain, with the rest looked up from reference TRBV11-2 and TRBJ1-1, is EAGVAQSPRYKIIEKRQSVAFWCNPISGHATLYWYQQILGQGPKLLIQFQNNGVVDDSQLPKDRFSAERLKGVDSTLKIQPAKLEDSAVYLCASSSIRERGRAFFGQGTRLTVV.

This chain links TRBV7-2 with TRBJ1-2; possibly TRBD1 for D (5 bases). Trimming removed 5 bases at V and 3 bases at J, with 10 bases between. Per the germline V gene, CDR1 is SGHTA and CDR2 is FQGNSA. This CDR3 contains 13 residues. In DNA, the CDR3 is TGTGCCAGCAGCGCGGGACGGGACTATGGCTACACCTTC. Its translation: CASSAGRDYGYTF.

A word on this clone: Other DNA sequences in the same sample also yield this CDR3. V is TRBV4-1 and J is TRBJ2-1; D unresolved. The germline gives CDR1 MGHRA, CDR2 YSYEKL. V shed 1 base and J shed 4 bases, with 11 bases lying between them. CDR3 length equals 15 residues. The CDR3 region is CASSQVTGPYNEQFF. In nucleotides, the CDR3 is TGCGCCAGCAGCCAAGTCACTGGGCCTTACAATGAGCAGTTCTTC.

The CDR3 nucleotides are TGTGCCAGCAGCTTGATACAGAGCTACGAGCAGTACTTC. Its protein is CASSLIQSYEQYF. The chain couples TRBV5-5 to TRBJ2-7; no definite D call. Per germline, CDR1 SGHKS and CDR2 YYEKEE (reference sequence). The CDR3 totals 13 residues. V dropped 1 base and J dropped 3 bases, with 8 bases sitting between them.

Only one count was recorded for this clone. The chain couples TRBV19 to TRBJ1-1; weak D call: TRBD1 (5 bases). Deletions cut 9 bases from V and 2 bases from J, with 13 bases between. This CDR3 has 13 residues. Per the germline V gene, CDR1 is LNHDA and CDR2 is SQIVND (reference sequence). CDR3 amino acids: CASSFGGNTEAFF. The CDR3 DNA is TGTGCCAGCTCATTCGGGGGTAACACTGAAGCTTTCTTT.

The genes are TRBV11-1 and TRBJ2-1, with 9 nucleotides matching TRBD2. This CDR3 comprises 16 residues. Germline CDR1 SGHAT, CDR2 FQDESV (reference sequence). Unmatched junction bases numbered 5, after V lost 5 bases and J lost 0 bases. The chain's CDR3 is CASSKTTSGSYNEQFF. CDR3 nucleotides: TGTGCCAGCAGCAAAACGACTAGCGGCTCCTACAATGAGCAGTTCTTC.